This is a list of T cell receptor beta chains from one sample in a study of OX40 agonist ivuxolimab in advanced cancers. Clones were read by immunoSEQ multiplex PCR, and TCRdb kept only the in-frame ones, dropping some. The sample records around 60,000 clones, roughly nine tenths being singletons. Sequenced here: CD4+ or CD8+ T cells sorted from blood, sampled in a trial of the OX40 agonist ivuxolimab. These receptors all stem from an adult with an advanced solid tumor such as melanoma, head and neck, liver or kidney cancer. Each CDR3 is given with its conserved first and last residue.

j_gene,v_gene,CDR3aa
TRBJ2-3,TRBV30,CAWTQGADTQYF
TRBJ1-1,TRBV12-1,CASSCGQGAIEAFF
TRBJ1-5,TRBV6-1,CASSERRVGPNQPQHF
TRBJ1-5,TRBV7-6,CASSPGTGINQPQHF
TRBJ1-3,TRBV9,CASSGRQDLSGNTIYF
TRBJ2-2,TRBV5-6,CASSYRAAGELFF
TRBJ2-2,TRBV7-8,CASSALGELFF
TRBJ2-7,TRBV5-1,CASSLSGSSYEQYF
TRBJ1-1,TRBV4-2,CASSLPDRTNTEAFF
TRBJ1-5,TRBV19,CASSPRGTGNQPQHF
TRBJ2-7,TRBV27,CASSLSNGDYEQYF
TRBJ2-7,TRBV28,CASSPTFEQYF
TRBJ2-5,TRBV7-9,CASSGTGTRYQETQYF
TRBJ2-7,TRBV6-5,CASRRGIPYEQYF
TRBJ2-1,TRBV5-1,CASSLVLGAYSEQFF
TRBJ1-4,TRBV5-6,CASSISLGQGEKLFF
TRBJ1-4,TRBV6-5,CASADRGNEKLFF
TRBJ2-1,TRBV7-9,CASSQSSGAYNEQFF
TRBJ1-4,TRBV28,CAISGRTNEKLFF
TRBJ1-6,TRBV10-1,CASSDGTDNSPLHF
TRBJ2-5,TRBV5-1,CASSLTSTGETQYF
TRBJ1-1,TRBV10-2,CASRETVLNTEAFF
TRBJ2-1,TRBV7-3,CASSLVRVSSYNEQFF
TRBJ2-7,TRBV11-1,CASSLGGPWEYEQYF
TRBJ2-2,TRBV6-5,CASKAGGAGELFF
TRBJ1-4,TRBV4-1,CASSQDAGSNEKLFF
TRBJ2-2,TRBV19,CASRTMGQNGELFF
TRBJ1-2,TRBV6-5,CASRPKRGGYTF
TRBJ1-2,TRBV6-6,CASSYSGQYGYTF
TRBJ1-2,TRBV18,CASSPARGIGYTF
TRBJ2-7,TRBV6-5,CASRLAASYEQYF
TRBJ2-5,TRBV7-3,CASSLTQGGSQETQYF
TRBJ2-3,TRBV7-3,CASSSGSSTDTQYF
TRBJ1-2,TRBV6-5,CASSLTDRPGYTF
TRBJ1-1,TRBV6-5,CASSPRDRNTEAFF
TRBJ2-3,TRBV27,CASSLRVVGTDTQYF
TRBJ2-5,TRBV4-2,CASSRLASGSLETQYF
TRBJ1-1,TRBV7-3,CASREFRNTEAFF
TRBJ1-3,TRBV7-4,CASSFDRGLSGNTIYF
TRBJ1-1,TRBV5-6,CASSLNEDTEAFF
TRBJ1-5,TRBV28,CASRGNSNQPQHF
TRBJ2-7,TRBV2,CASSEREPRYEQYF
TRBJ2-1,TRBV2,CASEKENSNNEQFF
TRBJ2-6,TRBV10-1,CASAVEQGDISGANVLTF
TRBJ1-2,TRBV15,CATSRGNRDRHYGYTF
TRBJ2-5,TRBV9,CASSTRTGFETQYF
TRBJ2-4,TRBV30,CAWSVSGTREIQYF
TRBJ2-3,TRBV11-3,CASSARGGTGGRTDTQYF
TRBJ2-3,TRBV18,CASSPGRGTDTQYF
TRBJ2-5,TRBV30,CALGRGSRETQYF
TRBJ2-7,TRBV19,CASSIAVGPSSHEQYF
TRBJ2-2,TRBV15,CATSREWGRANTGELFF
TRBJ2-7,TRBV6-6,CASSWASGNEQYF
TRBJ2-3,TRBV7-6,CASSLEGTSGLSDTQYF
TRBJ1-1,TRBV7-3,CASSLVTGVAEAFF
TRBJ2-1,TRBV2,CASSAGQGPVNEQFF
TRBJ1-5,TRBV7-2,CASSPGGAQPQHF
TRBJ2-1,TRBV6-6,CASGPSAYNEQFF
TRBJ1-5,TRBV18,CASSPYEGGSNQPQHF
TRBJ2-4,TRBV6-1,CASDFIQGDKNIQYF